Listed here are 17 T cell receptor beta chains from one sample, sequenced in a study of T-cell memory formation after mild COVID-19. A single record per CDR3 protein comes from TCRdb applying MiXCR to the 5' RACE reads. The data show approximately 290,000 distinct CDR3 sequences, 8.2% seen once. Sample: PBMCs or a T cell subset sorted from them (not recorded which). The source is a man between 18 and 29 years old who had mild COVID-19 (a few samples of this study predate the infection). Cell type and time point are not known.

The genes are TRBV5-1 and TRBJ2-3; 10 nucleotides align to TRBD1. Germline V lookup: CDR1 SGHRS, CDR2 YFSETQ. This CDR3 is 15 amino acids long. The V and J ends lost 3 bases and 4 bases, in that order; junction bases with no gene match: 5. The DNA of the CDR3 is TGCGCCAGCAGCTCCCTGACAGGGGGCGCAGATACGCAGTATTTT. This codes for CASSSLTGGADTQYF.

This clonotype was recorded many times. This chain joins TRBV6-2 or TRBV6-3 and TRBJ2-7, with D possibly being TRBD2 (6 bases). The V end was cut by 0 bases, the J end by 2 bases, with 11 bases between. The CDR3 is made up of 15 amino acids. Germline CDR1 reads MNHEY; CDR2 reads SVGEGT. CDR3 DNA sequence: TGTGCCAGCAGTTACTCGATTGGGGGGACCTACGAGCAGTACTTC. This sequence encodes CASSYSIGGTYEQYF.

The J gene is TRBJ1-2, the V gene TRBV9; 7 bases are a match to TRBD1. This CDR3 has 15 amino acids. Trimming removed 3 bases from V and 0 bases from J; junction bases left unmatched: 5. CDR1 is SGDLS and CDR2 is YYNGEE in the germline V gene. The CDR3 protein is CASSGRQGANYGYTF. The CDR3 DNA reads TGTGCCAGCAGCGGAAGACAGGGAGCTAACTATGGCTACACCTTC.

This clonotype turned up a few times. The genes are TRBV20-1 and TRBJ1-2, with D unresolved. The CDR3 spans 11 residues. From germline, CDR1 is DFQATT and CDR2 SNEGSKA (reference sequence). V lost 5 bases and J lost 8, with 12 bases in between. The DNA for the CDR3 is TGCAGTGCTCCCAACCCAGAAGGCTACACCTTC. This translates into CSAPNPEGYTF.

This clonotype appeared many times. This rearrangement joins TRBV9 to TRBJ2-3, with unresolved D. CDR1 and CDR2 (germline): SGDLS, YYNGEE. V lost 0 bases and J 0 bases, leaving 11 bases between the germline ends. The CDR3 is made up of 16 amino acids. The DNA of the CDR3 is TGTGCCAGCAGCGTAGCCCCAGCGTTTAGCACAGATACGCAGTATTTT. Encoded protein: CASSVAPAFSTDTQYF.

This clonotype was found a few times. V and J are TRBV7-2 and TRBJ2-5; D not certain. Trimming took off 0 bases at V and 2 bases at J, with 19 bases between the two ends. The CDR3 loop spans 18 amino acids. The germline V gene encodes CDR1 SGHTA and CDR2 FQGNSA. As DNA, the CDR3 is TGTGCCAGCAGCTTAGCTGTCACTAATGTCAGGCCACAAGAGACCCAGTACTTC. Its protein product is CASSLAVTNVRPQETQYF.

This clonotype was observed at least ten times. The V call is TRBV4-1, the J call TRBJ2-3; 7 nucleotides line up with TRBD2. The CDR3 is 16 amino acids. V lost 3 bases to trimming and J lost 1 base; unmatched junction nucleotides: 7. Per the germline V gene, CDR1 is MGHRA and CDR2 is YSYEKL. The CDR3: CASSHGRGVGTDTQYF. CDR3 coding DNA: TGCGCCAGCAGCCACGGACGGGGGGTAGGCACAGATACGCAGTATTTT.

Only a few counts were recorded for this clonotype. The CDR3 DNA reads as TGTGCCAGCAGGGTACCGGGACTAGCGGGAAACAATGAGCAGTTCTTC. Encoded protein: CASRVPGLAGNNEQFF. This chain joins TRBV2 and TRBJ2-1, with 13 positions matching TRBD2. The germline CDR1 and CDR2 sequences are SNHLY and FYNNEI. V was pared by 6 bases and J by 5 bases, with 7 bases of the junction left unmatched. This CDR3 region has 16 residues.

The chain couples TRBV27 to TRBJ1-6, with D perhaps matching TRBD1 (5 bases). V shed 2 bases and J shed 7 bases, with 12 bases lying between them. Germline values: CDR1 MNHEY, CDR2 SMNVEV (reference sequence). The length of the CDR3 is 15 residues. In nucleotides, the CDR3 is TGTGCCAGCAGTTTAATGCAGGGTCGGAATTCACCCCTCCACTTT. Amino acid sequence: CASSLMQGRNSPLHF.

The V and J genes are TRBV6-2 or TRBV6-3 and TRBJ1-5; D ambiguous. Looked up from germline, CDR1 is MNHEY and CDR2 is SVGEGT. The V and J ends lost 5 bases and 7 bases respectively, with 18 bases between them. The CDR3 covers 15 residues. As DNA, the CDR3 is TGTGCCAGCAGTCCTTCTCCGGTCGAGAAACAGCCCCAGCATTTT. Encoded protein: CASSPSPVEKQPQHF.

This clonotype was counted between two and nine times. This rearrangement joins TRBV5-1 to TRBJ2-3; 8 positions match TRBD1. The CDR3 is made up of 18 amino acids. Germline V gene data show CDR1 as SGHRS and CDR2 as YFSETQ. With 0 bases clipped from V and 0 bases from J, the junction kept 9 bases outside the gene matches. The CDR3, as DNA: TGCGCCAGCAGCTTGGCCATCTCCGGACAGGGAAGCACAGATACGCAGTATTTT. Protein product: CASSLAISGQGSTDTQYF.

The sample holds a few counts of this clonotype. This chain links TRBV6-4 with TRBJ2-1; a possible D gene is TRBD2 (7 bases). The CDR3 has 15 amino acids. V lost 3 bases and J lost 7, with 16 bases in between. CDR1 MRHNA and CDR2 SNTAGT come from the germline V gene. The CDR3 loop reads CASSDLGGAGNEQFF. As DNA, the CDR3 is TGTGCCAGCAGTGATCTGGGGGGGGCCGGTAATGAGCAGTTCTTC.

This clonotype was seen a few times. This rearrangement joins TRBV5-1 to TRBJ1-1; D is ambiguous. Germline V lookup: CDR1 SGHRS, CDR2 YFSETQ. The V and J ends lost 0 bases and 4 bases respectively, with 10 bases between them. CDR3 length: 14 residues. CDR3 in DNA: TGCGCCAGCAGCTTGGCCGGGAGGGCCACTGAAGCTTTCTTT. Its translation is CASSLAGRATEAFF.

The CDR3, as DNA: TGTGCCAGCAGTGAAGAATCGGGACAGACCTACGAGCAGTACGTC. Protein sequence: CASSEESGQTYEQYV. The chain recombines TRBV2 with TRBJ2-7; 7 bases agree with TRBD1. The CDR3 is 15 residues long. V lost 1 base and J lost 2; bases outside the gene matches: 5. Germline V gene sequence: CDR1 SNHLY, CDR2 FYNNEI.

There are many counts of this clonotype. The V gene is TRBV5-1, the J gene TRBJ2-5, with unresolved D. The CDR3 is 13 amino acids. The germline V gene encodes CDR1 SGHRS and CDR2 YFSETQ. The ends were cut back, 4 bases at V and 2 bases at J, with 9 bases in the middle. CDR3 sequence: CASSPAPQETQYF. CDR3 coding DNA: TGCGCCAGCAGCCCGGCCCCTCAAGAGACCCAGTACTTC.

This clonotype was seen repeatedly, ten times or more. J is TRBJ1-1 and V is TRBV10-1; D is undetermined. The germline V and J ends were trimmed by 4 bases and 1 base, with 7 bases remaining between them. CDR3 size: 13 residues. The V gene's germline CDR1 is WNHNN and CDR2 SYGVQD (reference sequence). CDR3 bases: TGCGCCAGCAGTGCACAGACGAACACTGAAGCTTTCTTT. Protein product: CASSAQTNTEAFF.

This clonotype was counted a few times. The chain has TRBV5-1 and TRBJ1-2, with 8 bases identical to TRBD1. CDR1 is SGHRS and CDR2 is YFSETQ in the germline V gene. The J segment lost 4 bases and the V segment lost 3 bases, leaving 5 bases of the junction unmatched. The CDR3 has 14 amino acids. CDR3 protein: CASSSSTGAYGYTF. The CDR3 DNA sequence: TGCGCCAGCAGCTCCTCGACAGGGGCCTATGGCTACACCTTC. Supplemented by reference TRBV5-1 and TRBJ1-2, the full variable domain reads KAGVTQTPRYLIKTRGQQVTLSCSPISGHRSVSWYQQTPGQGLQFLFEYFSETQRNKGNFPGRFSGRQFSNSRSEMNVSTLELGDSALYLCASSSSTGAYGYTFGSGTRLTVV.